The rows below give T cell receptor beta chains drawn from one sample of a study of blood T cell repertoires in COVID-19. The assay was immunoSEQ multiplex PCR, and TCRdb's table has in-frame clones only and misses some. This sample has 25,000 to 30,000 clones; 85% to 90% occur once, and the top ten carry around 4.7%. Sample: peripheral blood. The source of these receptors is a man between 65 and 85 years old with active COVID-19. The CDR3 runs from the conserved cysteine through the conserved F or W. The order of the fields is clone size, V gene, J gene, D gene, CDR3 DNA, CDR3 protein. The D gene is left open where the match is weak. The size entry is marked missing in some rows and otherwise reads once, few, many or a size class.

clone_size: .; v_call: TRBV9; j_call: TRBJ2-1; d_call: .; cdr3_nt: TGTGCCAGCAGCCCCCGACAGGTCTCCTACAATGAGCAGTTCTTC; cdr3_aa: CASSPRQVSYNEQFF
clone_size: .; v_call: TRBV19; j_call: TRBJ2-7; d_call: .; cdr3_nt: TGTGCCAGTAGCAGGAGACAGAACTACGAGCAGTACTTC; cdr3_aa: CASSRRQNYEQYF
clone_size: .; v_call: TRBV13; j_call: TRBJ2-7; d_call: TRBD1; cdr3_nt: TGTGCCAGCAGCCACAGGGGCCCCTACGAGCAGTACTTC; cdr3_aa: CASSHRGPYEQYF
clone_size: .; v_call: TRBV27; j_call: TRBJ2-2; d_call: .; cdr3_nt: TGTGCCAGCAGTTTATTTGAGGGTTACACCGGGGAGCTGTTTTTT; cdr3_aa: CASSLFEGYTGELFF
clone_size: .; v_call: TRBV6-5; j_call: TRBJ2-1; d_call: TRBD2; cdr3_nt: TGTGCCAGCAGTTACGGTGGCGGGGGGGGCGAGGAGCAGTTCTTC; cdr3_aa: CASSYGGGGGEEQFF
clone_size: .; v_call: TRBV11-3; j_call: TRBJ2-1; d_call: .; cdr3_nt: TGTGCCAGCAGCTTAGATGGGACGGGGGCCTACAATGAGCAGTTCTTC; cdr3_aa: CASSLDGTGAYNEQFF
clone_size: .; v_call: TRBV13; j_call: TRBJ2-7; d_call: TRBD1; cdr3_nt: TGTGCCAGCAGCCATGGGGACAGGGGTAACTACGAGCAGTACTTC; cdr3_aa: CASSHGDRGNYEQYF
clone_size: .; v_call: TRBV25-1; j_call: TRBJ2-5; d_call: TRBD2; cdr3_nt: TGTGCCAGCAGTGCGGGACTAGCGGGGGAGGAGACCCAGTACTTC; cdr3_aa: CASSAGLAGEETQYF
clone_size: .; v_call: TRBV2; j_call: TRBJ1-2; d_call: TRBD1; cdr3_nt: TGTGCCAGCAGACGTCCCGGGACAGGGGCTAACTATGGCTACACCTTC; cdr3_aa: CASRRPGTGANYGYTF
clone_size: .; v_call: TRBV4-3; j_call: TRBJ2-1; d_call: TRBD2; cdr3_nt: TGCGCCAGCAGCCAAGATCGCGCGGGGGGACTTGTCAATGAGCAGTTCTTC; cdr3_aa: CASSQDRAGGLVNEQFF
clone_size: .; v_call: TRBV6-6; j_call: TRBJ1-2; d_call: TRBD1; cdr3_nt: TGTGCCAGCAGTTACGGACAGGGAGGCTATGGCTACACCTTC; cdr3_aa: CASSYGQGGYGYTF
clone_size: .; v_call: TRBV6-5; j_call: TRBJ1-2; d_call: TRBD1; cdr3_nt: TGTGCCAGCAGTTACTCTGGGACAGGGGGGAACTATGGCTACACCTTC; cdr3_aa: CASSYSGTGGNYGYTF
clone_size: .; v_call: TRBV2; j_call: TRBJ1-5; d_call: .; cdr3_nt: TGTGCCAGCAGGGGGGGAAGGTGGGAAAATCAGCCCCAGCATTTT; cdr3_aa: CASRGGRWENQPQHF
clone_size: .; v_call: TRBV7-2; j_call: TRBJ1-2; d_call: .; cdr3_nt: TGTGCCAGCAGCTTAGGGGTGACAGACTATGGCTACACCTTC; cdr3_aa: CASSLGVTDYGYTF
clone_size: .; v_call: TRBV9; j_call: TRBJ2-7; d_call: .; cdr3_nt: TGTGCCAGCAGCCTGACCCGGGTTGGCGAGCAGTACTTC; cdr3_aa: CASSLTRVGEQYF
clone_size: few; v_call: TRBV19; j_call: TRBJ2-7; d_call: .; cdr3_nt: TGTGCCAGTAGTAGGGGCCGGGACAAAGTCCACGAGCAGTACTTC; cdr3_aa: CASSRGRDKVHEQYF
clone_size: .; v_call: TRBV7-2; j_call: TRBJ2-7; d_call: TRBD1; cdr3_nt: TGTGCCAGCAGCTTAGTGGGACAGGGGAACTACGAGCAGTACTTC; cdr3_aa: CASSLVGQGNYEQYF
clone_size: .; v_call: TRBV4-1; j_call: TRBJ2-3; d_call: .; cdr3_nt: TGCGCCAGCAGCCCGGCCTCCGGGGGGCCTACTCTGGCGACAGATACGCAGTATTTT; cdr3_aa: CASSPASGGPTLATDTQYF
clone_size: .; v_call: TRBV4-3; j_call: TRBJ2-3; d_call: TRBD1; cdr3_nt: TGCGCCAGCAGCCAGGGGACAGGGCAGACAGATACGCAGTATTTT; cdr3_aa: CASSQGTGQTDTQYF
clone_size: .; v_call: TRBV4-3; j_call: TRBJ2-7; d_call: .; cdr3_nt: TGCGCCAGCAGCCAAGATCTACGGGGAAATCTCCACGAGCAGTACTTC; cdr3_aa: CASSQDLRGNLHEQYF
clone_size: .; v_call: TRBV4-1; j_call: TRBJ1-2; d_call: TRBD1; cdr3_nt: TGCGCCAGCAACCAAGGGACAGGGGATGGCTACACCTTC; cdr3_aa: CASNQGTGDGYTF
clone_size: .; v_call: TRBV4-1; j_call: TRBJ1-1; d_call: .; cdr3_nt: TGCGCCAGCAGCCAAGCCAACACCAGGGCAAAGAACACTGAAGCTTTCTTT; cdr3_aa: CASSQANTRAKNTEAFF
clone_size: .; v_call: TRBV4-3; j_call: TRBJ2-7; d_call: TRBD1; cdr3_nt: TGCGCCAGCAGCCTCGGGACAGGGAACTACGAGCAGTACTTC; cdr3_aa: CASSLGTGNYEQYF
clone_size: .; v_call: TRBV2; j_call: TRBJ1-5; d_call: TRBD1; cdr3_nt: TGTGCCAGCAGTGCGGGACAGGGGGCTCAGCCCCAGCATTTT; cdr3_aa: CASSAGQGAQPQHF
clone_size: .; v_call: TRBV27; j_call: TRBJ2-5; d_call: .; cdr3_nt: TGTGCCAGCAGGGGGGTGGGGGGAGAGACCCAGTACTTC; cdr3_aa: CASRGVGGETQYF
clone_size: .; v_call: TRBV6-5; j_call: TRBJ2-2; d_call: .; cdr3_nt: TGTGCCAGCAGTTTCAGGGGCCCCGGGGAGCTGTTTTTT; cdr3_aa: CASSFRGPGELFF
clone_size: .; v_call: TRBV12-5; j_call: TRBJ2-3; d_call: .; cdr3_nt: TGTGCTAGTGGTTTCGGTGGGACTGATACGCAGTATTTT; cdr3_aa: CASGFGGTDTQYF
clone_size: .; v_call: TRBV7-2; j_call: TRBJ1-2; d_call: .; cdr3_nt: TGTGCCAGCAGCTTGGGCGGGTACTATGGCTACACCTTC; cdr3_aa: CASSLGGYYGYTF
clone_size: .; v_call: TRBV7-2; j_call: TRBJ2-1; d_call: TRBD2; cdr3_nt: TGTGCCAGCAGCTTAAGCGGGGGGCCCGCCAATGAGCAGTTCTTC; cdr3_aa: CASSLSGGPANEQFF
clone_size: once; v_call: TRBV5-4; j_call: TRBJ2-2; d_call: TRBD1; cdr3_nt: TGTGCCACCCGACAGGGAAAAGGGACCGGGGAGCTGTTTTTT; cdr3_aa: CATRQGKGTGELFF
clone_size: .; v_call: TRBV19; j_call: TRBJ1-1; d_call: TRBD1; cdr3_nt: TGTGCCAGTAGTCCAACAGGGGGAGGGGTGAACACTGAAGCTTTCTTT; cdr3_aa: CASSPTGGGVNTEAFF
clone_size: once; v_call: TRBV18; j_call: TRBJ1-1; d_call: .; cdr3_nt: TGTGCCAGCTCATCGTCTTGGGCGACAGGCACGGGGACTGAAGCTTTCTTT; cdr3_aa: CASSSSWATGTGTEAFF
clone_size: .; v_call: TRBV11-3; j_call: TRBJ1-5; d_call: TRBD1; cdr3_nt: TGTGCCAGCAGCCTTACCCCGGGACAGGGCCCCTTGAGGCCCCAGCATTTT; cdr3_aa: CASSLTPGQGPLRPQHF
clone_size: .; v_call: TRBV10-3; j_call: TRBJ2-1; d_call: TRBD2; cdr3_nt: TGTGCCATCAGTGAGTCGGCTAGCGGGATCTACAATGAGCAGTTCTTC; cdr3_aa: CAISESASGIYNEQFF
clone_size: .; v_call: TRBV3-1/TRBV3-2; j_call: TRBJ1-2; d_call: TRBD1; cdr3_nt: TGTGCCAGCAGCCAATCTGCCGGGACAGGGGGCGGCTACACCTTC; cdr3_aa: CASSQSAGTGGGYTF
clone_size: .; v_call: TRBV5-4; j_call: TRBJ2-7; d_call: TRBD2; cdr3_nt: TGTGCCAGCAGCCTACCTGGGAGGGACTACGAGCAGTACTTC; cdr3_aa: CASSLPGRDYEQYF
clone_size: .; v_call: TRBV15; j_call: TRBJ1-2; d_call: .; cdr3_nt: TGTGCCACCAGCAGAGATGAGAGGGGGTCCGGCTATGGCTACACCTTC; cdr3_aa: CATSRDERGSGYGYTF
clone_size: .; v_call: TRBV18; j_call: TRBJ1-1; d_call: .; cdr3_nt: TGTGCCAGCTCACCGGCCGGAGCGCCCTTACACACTGAAGCTTTCTTT; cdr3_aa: CASSPAGAPLHTEAFF
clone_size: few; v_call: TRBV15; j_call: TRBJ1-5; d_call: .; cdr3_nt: TGTGCCACCAGCAGAGAACGGGCAGGACATAGCAATCAGCCCCAGCATTTT; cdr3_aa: CATSRERAGHSNQPQHF